A selection of T cell receptor beta chains follows, all from one sample in a study of T cell responses to AZD1222 COVID-19 vaccine. The method was immunoSEQ multiplex PCR; TCRdb's version includes in-frame clones alone and lacks a portion of them. The sample consists of 100,000 to 150,000 clones, over 85% of them appearing once. Sequencing used peripheral blood, obtained 28 days after the second AZD1222 dose. The receptor source for this set is an adult who received the AZD1222 COVID-19 vaccine. Both conserved end residues are part of each CDR3. D genes are given only for firm matches. Rows give clone size only sometimes, using once, few, many, or a class for an expanded clone.

clone_size,d_call,j_call,v_call,cdr3_nt,cdr3_aa
.,TRBD2,TRBJ2-1,TRBV2,TGTGCCAGCAGCGAACCCGCGGGAGACTACAATGAGCAGTTCTTC,CASSEPAGDYNEQFF
.,.,TRBJ1-2,TRBV4-2,TGTGCCAGCAGCCAAAAGATACGGGGGCACTACACCTTC,CASSQKIRGHYTF
.,.,TRBJ2-3,TRBV28,TGTGCCGGAACGAGCGGAACGAGCACAGATACGCAGTATTTT,CAGTSGTSTDTQYF
once,TRBD2,TRBJ2-2,TRBV7-9,TGTGCCAGCAGCCCGACTAGCGGGAGGGTCACCGGGGAGCTGTTTTTT,CASSPTSGRVTGELFF
once,TRBD1,TRBJ2-5,TRBV24-1,TGTGCCACCAGCCTACAGGGGTCAGAGACCCAGTACTTC,CATSLQGSETQYF
.,TRBD2,TRBJ2-1,TRBV2,TGTGCCAGCAGTGATGCGGGGGACGAGCAGTTCTTC,CASSDAGDEQFF
.,.,TRBJ1-6,TRBV19,TGTGCCAGTAGTATTTGGGATTGGAGAACCTATAATTCACCCCTCCACTTT,CASSIWDWRTYNSPLHF
.,TRBD2,TRBJ2-1,TRBV7-9,TGTGCCAGCAGCTTTGTGACTAGCGGGCTTGAGCAGTTCTTC,CASSFVTSGLEQFF
many,.,TRBJ1-3,TRBV15,TGTGCCACCAGCAGAGATCCTGGAAACACCATATATTTT,CATSRDPGNTIYF
.,.,TRBJ1-5,TRBV7-2,TGTGCCAGCAGCTTAGGACAGGCCAGGGCGGCCAATCAGCCCCAGCATTTT,CASSLGQARAANQPQHF
.,.,TRBJ1-1,TRBV4-2,TGTGCCAGCAGCCAAGTCGGGGCGACTGAAGCTTTCTTT,CASSQVGATEAFF
.,TRBD1,TRBJ2-1,TRBV27,TGTGCCAGCAGTTTCGACAGGGCAACCTACAATGAGCAGTTCTTC,CASSFDRATYNEQFF
.,TRBD1,TRBJ1-5,TRBV4-2,TGTGCCAGCAGCCAAGGACAGGGGGCACGTCAGCCCCAGCATTTT,CASSQGQGARQPQHF
once,TRBD1,TRBJ2-2,TRBV24-1,TGTGCCACCAGTGACCCGGGACAGGGGGCGGTCGGGGAGCTGTTTTTT,CATSDPGQGAVGELFF
.,TRBD1,TRBJ1-3,TRBV27,TGTGCCAGCGGGAGACAGGGTGCTGGAAACACCATATATTTT,CASGRQGAGNTIYF
.,TRBD1,TRBJ2-1,TRBV24-1,TGTGCCACCAGTGACAGGGACAGCAAGCAGTTCTTC,CATSDRDSKQFF
.,TRBD1,TRBJ2-2,TRBV7-9,TGTGCCAGCAGCAACGGTGGGACAGGGTACACCGGGGAGCTGTTTTTT,CASSNGGTGYTGELFF
.,.,TRBJ1-2,TRBV6-9,TGTGCCAGCAGTTATGGGTGGTTTAACTATGGCTACACCTTC,CASSYGWFNYGYTF
.,.,TRBJ1-1,TRBV12-3/TRBV12-4,TGTGCCAGCAGGGTCAAGGGGGACACTGAAGCTTTCTTT,CASRVKGDTEAFF
.,.,TRBJ2-7,TRBV27,TGTGCCAGCCCGGTATGGAGCTCCTACGAGCAGTACTTC,CASPVWSSYEQYF
.,.,TRBJ2-3,TRBV28,TGTGCCAGCGGGCCATTGAAGGGAGATACGCAGTATTTT,CASGPLKGDTQYF
.,TRBD2,TRBJ2-3,TRBV7-6,TGTGCCAGCAGCCTAAGGACTAGCGGGGGTGATACGCAGTATTTT,CASSLRTSGGDTQYF
.,.,TRBJ1-4,TRBV11-3,TGTGCCATATCGTGCGGACTGCCGAATGAAAAACTGTTTTTT,CAISCGLPNEKLFF
.,TRBD2,TRBJ2-7,TRBV27,TGTGCCAGCAGTTACGGAGGGAGGGAGTACGAGCAGTACTTC,CASSYGGREYEQYF
.,.,TRBJ2-5,TRBV6-2/TRBV6-3,TGTGCCAGCAGTTACTCGATTGGGGGAGTGGACCAAGAGACCCAGTACTTC,CASSYSIGGVDQETQYF
.,TRBD2,TRBJ2-3,TRBV11-3,TGTGCCAGCAGCCCGCAGCGGGGGGGCTTAGATACGCAGTATTTT,CASSPQRGGLDTQYF
.,.,TRBJ2-3,TRBV10-3,TGTGCCATCAGTGAGTCTCCAACTCGCACAGATACGCAGTATTTT,CAISESPTRTDTQYF
.,TRBD1,TRBJ1-2,TRBV12-3/TRBV12-4,TGTGCCAGCAGTGCTCGACAGGGGGGTGGCTACACCTTC,CASSARQGGGYTF
.,TRBD2,TRBJ2-5,TRBV19,TGTGCCAGTAGTTATGGACTACTAGCGGGGCAAGAGACCCAGTACTTC,CASSYGLLAGQETQYF
.,TRBD1,TRBJ2-2,TRBV24-1,TGTGCCACCAGCGGGGCGGTCGGACAGGGGGCCTCCGGGGAGCTGTTTTTT,CATSGAVGQGASGELFF
.,.,TRBJ2-1,TRBV7-2,TGTGCCAGCCTCCAACGGGCTCGGAACAATGAGCAGTTCTTC,CASLQRARNNEQFF
.,TRBD1,TRBJ1-2,TRBV28,TGTGCCAGCAGTTTATTCCAGGGGGCTGAGGACTATGGCTACACCTTC,CASSLFQGAEDYGYTF
.,.,TRBJ2-3,TRBV7-2,TGTGCCAGCAGCTTAGCCGGAGTCGGCGATACGCAGTATTTT,CASSLAGVGDTQYF
.,TRBD2,TRBJ2-5,TRBV4-3,TGCGCCAGCAGCCAAGATACGGGACTATCAGGAGAGACCCAGTACTTC,CASSQDTGLSGETQYF
.,TRBD1,TRBJ1-1,TRBV27,TGTGCCAGCAGTGGGAAGCTGACAGGGGCGGCAACTGAAGCTTTCTTT,CASSGKLTGAATEAFF
.,TRBD1,TRBJ2-7,TRBV25-1,TGTGCCAGCAGTGTTGGGACAGGGAAGAGCGAGCAGTACTTC,CASSVGTGKSEQYF
.,TRBD1,TRBJ1-2,TRBV7-9,TGTGCCAGCAGCCCCGGGACAGGGTTAACCAACTATGGCTACACCTTC,CASSPGTGLTNYGYTF
.,.,TRBJ2-1,TRBV4-3,TGCGCCAGCAGCCAAGATTTGGCGAGAGGGCAGTTCTTC,CASSQDLARGQFF
.,.,TRBJ2-2,TRBV19,TGTGCCAGTAGTATTAGTCCAGGGAATTACGCCGGGGAGCTGTTTTTT,CASSISPGNYAGELFF
.,.,TRBJ1-1,TRBV2,TGTGCCAGCAGCCCCACCAGGACAGATGCTACTGAAGCTTTCTTT,CASSPTRTDATEAFF
.,.,TRBJ2-1,TRBV3-1/TRBV3-2,TGTGCCAGCAGCCAAGTTGGTAGAATGAACCAGTTCTTC,CASSQVGRMNQFF
.,.,TRBJ2-6,TRBV28,TGTGCCAGCAGTTTAGGAGGCTCTGGGGCCAACGTCCTGACTTTC,CASSLGGSGANVLTF
.,.,TRBJ1-2,TRBV9,TGTGCCAGCAGGGATAACTATGGCTACACCTTC,CASRDNYGYTF
once,.,TRBJ1-1,TRBV12-5,TGTGCTAGTGGCCCTTTAGGGAGTGAAGCTTTCTTT,CASGPLGSEAFF
.,TRBD2,TRBJ2-1,TRBV2,TGTGCCAGCAGCGGAGTTCGCGGACTAGCGCTTAATGAGCAGTTCTTC,CASSGVRGLALNEQFF
.,.,TRBJ1-2,TRBV28,TGTGCCAGCAGTCCCAGTACCCCCCCCTATGGCTACACCTTC,CASSPSTPPYGYTF
.,.,TRBJ1-5,TRBV7-2,TGTGCCAGCAGCTTAGGTACTCAAAGGGGCAATCAGCCCCAGCATTTT,CASSLGTQRGNQPQHF
.,TRBD2,TRBJ2-3,TRBV2,TGTGCCAGCAGTGGCGCGGCTAGCGGGAGCCTACCTAGCACAGATACGCAGTATTTT,CASSGAASGSLPSTDTQYF
.,TRBD1,TRBJ1-2,TRBV12-3/TRBV12-4,TGTGCCAGCAGCTACGGGACAGCTTATGGCTACACCTTC,CASSYGTAYGYTF
.,.,TRBJ2-2,TRBV9,TGTGCCAGCAGCGTAGTCGACACCGGGGAGCTGTTTTTT,CASSVVDTGELFF
.,.,TRBJ2-2,TRBV7-2,TGTGCCAGCAGGTCGGACCGGAACACCGGGGAGCTGTTTTTT,CASRSDRNTGELFF
.,.,TRBJ1-2,TRBV6-5,TGTGCCAGCAGTTACTCAGCTAACTATGGCTACACCTTC,CASSYSANYGYTF
.,.,TRBJ1-3,TRBV27,TGTGCCAGCGCTATGGGCCGTTATGGAAACACCATATATTTT,CASAMGRYGNTIYF
.,TRBD1,TRBJ2-1,TRBV5-6,TGTGCCAGCAGCTTAGGGACAGCCCTCGGTGAGCAGTTCTTC,CASSLGTALGEQFF
.,TRBD1,TRBJ1-4,TRBV9,TGTGCCAGCAGCGTAGGAGGACAGGGTTGGGATGAAAAACTGTTTTTT,CASSVGGQGWDEKLFF
.,.,TRBJ2-1,TRBV27,TGTGCCAGCAGTTTATCGCCTAGCCCCGAGCAGTTCTTC,CASSLSPSPEQFF
.,.,TRBJ1-1,TRBV27,TGTGCCAGCAGTTTAATGTCAGGTTCGCTCACTGAAGCTTTCTTT,CASSLMSGSLTEAFF
.,.,TRBJ2-1,TRBV6-4,TGTGCCAGCAGTGATTCCGGGACCGGCGGTGGGCAGTTCTTC,CASSDSGTGGGQFF